This T cell receptor (beta chain) is from a study of shared clonotypes between healthy human individuals (dated by TCRdb to about 2020). Looking at the study overall: The cohort comprised a couple of women and a few men aged 18 to 49 years. For each donor, three plates each were used for CD4 naive and CD4 memory, two plates were used for CD8 naive, and one plate was used for CD8 memory. The study deeply sequenced blood TCR repertoires of about 5 healthy adults to estimate repertoire size and the extent of clonotype sharing between individuals. Different laboratories and diverse techniques were used to prepare libraries and sequence TCR repertoires, to increase sequencing depth and limit assay-specific biases. Per donor, leukapheresis produced somewhere between about 0.8 and 9 billion PBMCs.

V is shortened by 5 bases, J by 1 base, and the region joining them spans 17 bases. The germline V gene specifies SGHTA as CDR1 and FQGNSA as CDR2. Inclusive of the bounding cysteine and phenylalanine, the CDR3 is 16 residues long. Just CDR3 DNA is preserved here, 48 bases in frame from base 1. For this clone: The antigen this receptor binds is unknown. Qualities for individual bases were not recorded, and no much larger clone is one base off.

The donors were healthy, HIV-negative adults with no recently reported acute infections or vaccinations. All donors were Caucasian adults living in Nashville, Tennessee, USA. CD4+ T cells were enriched by magnetic negative selection, after which naive cells were positively selected on CD45RA and the negative fraction was taken as the memory subset. Blood was obtained by leukapheresis, after which PBMCs were separated by Ficoll-Histopaque density gradient centrifugation and cryopreserved in liquid nitrogen vapor phase. Analytical flow cytometry was used to check the purity and quantity of each magnetically sorted T cell population. Genomic DNA was isolated from each sorted fraction and quantified by UV absorbance on a Nanodrop 2000c. Using the deep immunoSEQ assay, multiplex PCR amplified TCR CDR3 regions from genomic DNA. Extracted genomic DNA from each cell subset was distributed evenly across all wells of several immunoSEQ 96-well plates, and each plate was treated as a replicate. For sorted subsets, each replicate PCR was loaded with approximately 200 ng genomic DNA, equivalent to about 30,000 T cell genomes. Purified libraries were quantified with a Qubit 3.0 fluorometer, sized on a Bioanalyzer 2100, and re-quantified with the KAPA Library Quantification kit. A separate single-read 150-cycle Illumina NextSeq 550 flow cell was used to sequence each immunoSEQ 96-well plate. Regarding the original processing steps: Because the immunoSEQ output held only junctional sequences and lacked quality scores, the filtering could not match the filtering applied to full-length reads. Sequences were annotated with PyIR, a Python wrapper for IgBLAST v1.9, and V/J genes and CDR3 were assigned using IMGT germline references. Any read was removed if the V/J assignment was weak (E-value above 1e-6), the CDR3 was missing, or the read contained stop codons, out-of-frame junctions, or ambiguous translated residues. V3J clonotypes were defined as sequences sharing an identical inferred V gene, J gene, and CDR3 amino acid sequence. The percentage overlap between two repertoires was calculated by dividing the number of shared unique clonotypes by the size of the smaller repertoire. Repertoire richness was assessed with RTK rarefaction, the Chao1 estimator, and Recon v2.1 estimates of unobserved clonotypes. For all TCRbeta clonotypes obtained by the gDNA method from a handful of donors, generation probabilities were computed with OLGA. The immuneACCESS repertoire file appears here via TCRdb, limited to in-frame rearrangements. These files lack a portion of the clones; in checked studies, under half of the deficit traces to unresolved V genes, and the cause of the others is not known. V, J and clone size derive from that table, while D and trimming were established from the DNA sequence. This sample lists approximately 1,500,000 clones; roughly 96% were detected once. The ten top clones hold roughly 1.2% of the sample.

Paper-wide results and their limitations: Incomplete sequencing was indicated by rarefaction of sorted-subset datasets, despite the large sequencing depth. About 4.5% of naive CD4, 3% to 3.5% of naive CD8, 2.3% of memory CD4, and roughly 0.4% of memory CD8 clonotypes were shared across a few donors. The genetic and exposure-history diversity represented was limited by the small number of donors. Compared with non-shared clonotypes, clonotypes shared by all four sorted-subset donors had higher generation probabilities. Based on pairwise subsampling, the degree of clonotype sharing among donors was expected to be affected by sequencing depth. Only blood was sampled, and tissue TCR repertoires likely differ from those in blood. Naive subsets generally had larger estimated clonotype richness than memory subsets did.

The clonotype originates from a man aged 25 to 45 in good health. The chain couples TRBV7-2 to TRBJ1-1; the D gene cannot be resolved reliably. The sequenced sample was naive CD4+ T cells sorted from blood. In light of the paper, this sample's cell subset or site label describes: CD45RA+ positively selected. The CDR3 region has the sequence CASSPYGLRRNTEAFF. Read as DNA, the sequence is TGTGCCAGCAGCCCATACGGATTGCGGAGGAACACTGAAGCTTTCTTT. Outside the CDR3, residues come from the reference TRBV7-2 and TRBJ1-1 proteins, so the full variable domain is: GAGVSQSPSNKVTEKGKDVELRCDPISGHTALYWYRQSLGQGLEFLIYFQGNSAPDKSGLPSDRFSAERTGGSVSTLTIQRTQQEDSAVYLCASSPYGLRRNTEAFFGQGTRLTVV.